The entry below gives a single TCR beta chain sequence along with its context. What it binds is unknown. This cohort consisted of healthy bone marrow donors. 13 Jbeta primers and 60 Vbeta primers were used for the PCR. The data were produced by immunoSEQ multiplex PCR, yet TCRdb's version contains in-frame clones alone and is incomplete. This table has approximately 97,000 clones, roughly 85% appearing once. The data were obtained in a study of cytomegalovirus exposure and HLA in healthy donors. The CDR3 spans 15 residues. CDR1 is LGHNA and CDR2 is YSLEER in the germline V gene. Germline trimming cut 1 base from V and 7 bases from J; bases unmatched to any gene: 8. Study-wide results and limits: Presence/absence analyses supposed approximately even sequencing depth among donors. In a later analysis, TCR association rates varied by HLA locus: DRB1 most, HLA-C fewest. Earlier results showed most TCR beta V segments being productive about 87% or about 30% of the time.

This TCR came from a man aged 40-55 years in good health and CMV-seronegative. The genes are TRBV4-3 and TRBJ1-2; 8 positions match TRBD1. The sample comprised PBMCs. The DNA of the CDR3 is TGCGCCAGCAGCCAAGGGACAGGGAGTTTTGGTGGCTACACCTTC. Amino acid sequence: CASSQGTGSFGGYTF.